Presented here are 29 T cell receptor beta chains from one specimen sequenced in a study of graft-versus-host responses after intestinal transplantation. TCRdb's copy holds only in-frame clones and misses some; the assay was immunoSEQ multiplex PCR. The sample lists around 110,000 clones; approximately 90% were seen once. Their cognate antigens are unknown. The sample here was unstimulated CD4+ T cells sorted from spleen or lymph node cells, taken before intestinal transplant. All receptors come from a human donor who received an intestinal transplant.

The J gene is TRBJ2-3, the V gene TRBV9, with D possibly TRBD2 on 6 matching bases. V was shortened by 0 bases and J by 2 bases, with 13 bases between the two germline ends. Germline CDR1 reads SGDLS; CDR2 reads YYNGEE. The CDR3 runs to 16 residues. The CDR3 loop is CASSVDSSGSTDTQYF. The CDR3 DNA sequence: TGTGCCAGCAGCGTAGATAGTAGCGGTTCCACAGATACGCAGTATTTT.

Comment on this clone: The identical CDR3 is also encoded by other nucleotide sequences in the sample. The chain combines TRBV7-9 with TRBJ2-7; TRBD1 agrees at 9 bases. The CDR3 length is 14 residues. Germline CDR1 and CDR2: SEHNR and FQNEAQ (reference sequence). The ends lost 4 bases at V and 0 bases at J; junction bases unmatched: 1. The CDR3 nucleotides are TGTGCCAGCAGCTCGACAGGGGGCTCCTACGAGCAGTACTTC. This codes for CASSSTGGSYEQYF.

The V call is TRBV18, the J call TRBJ2-2; tentatively, D is TRBD1 (6 bases). CDR1 is KGHSH and CDR2 is LQKENI in the germline V gene. The germline V and J ends were trimmed by 6 bases and 1 base, with 12 bases remaining between them. The CDR3 is 15 residues long. The chain's CDR3 is CASSQQGWNTGELFF. As DNA, the CDR3 is TGTGCCAGCTCCCAACAGGGCTGGAACACCGGGGAGCTGTTTTTT. Using reference TRBV18 and TRBJ2-2 for the parts outside the CDR3, the full variable domain is NAGVMQNPRHLVRRRGQEARLRCSPMKGHSHVYWYRQLPEEGLKFMVYLQKENIIDESGMPKERFSAEFPKEGPSILRIQQVVRGDSAAYFCASSQQGWNTGELFFGEGSRLTVL.

The gene calls are TRBV30 and TRBJ2-7; TRBD2 matches 12 bases. V shed 5 bases, J shed 2 bases, and the junction held 1 base outside the gene matches. This CDR3 comprises 13 residues. Germline CDR1 and CDR2: GTSNPN and SVGIG (reference sequence). The chain's CDR3 is CAWRTSGTYEQYF. CDR3 nucleotide sequence: TGTGCCTGGCGGACTAGCGGGACCTACGAGCAGTACTTC.

V and J are TRBV5-1 and TRBJ1-5; the D gene is possibly TRBD1 (6 bases). Trimming stripped 1 base from V and 3 bases from J, with 11 bases between. The germline CDR1 and CDR2 sequences are SGHRS and YFSETQ. The CDR3 has 15 residues. Here the CDR3 DNA reads TGCGCCAGCAGCTTGACAGGGTTAAACAATCAGCCCCAGCATTTT. It yields the protein CASSLTGLNNQPQHF. Full variable domain (outside the CDR3, taken from reference TRBV5-1 and TRBJ1-5): KAGVTQTPRYLIKTRGQQVTLSCSPISGHRSVSWYQQTPGQGLQFLFEYFSETQRNKGNFPGRFSGRQFSNSRSEMNVSTLELGDSALYLCASSLTGLNNQPQHFGDGTRLSIL.

The chain couples TRBV25-1 to TRBJ2-5; 11 bases agree with TRBD1. The V segment lost 10 bases and the J segment 7 bases; nucleotides outside the gene matches: 5. The CDR3 consists of 12 residues. Germline lookup yields CDR1 MGHDK and CDR2 SYGVNS. The CDR3 is CAMGQGEGTQYF. DNA of the CDR3: TGTGCCATGGGACAGGGGGAAGGGACCCAGTACTTC.

The V call is TRBV9, the J call TRBJ2-3; TRBD1 matches at 10 bases. The length of the CDR3 is 19 residues. The germline CDR1 and CDR2 sequences are SGDLS and YYNGEE. V was pared by 2 bases and J by 0 bases, with 12 bases of the junction left unmatched. The CDR3 reads CASSVTTTGTGDSTDTQYF. The CDR3 bases are TGTGCCAGCAGCGTCACAACCACCGGGACAGGGGATAGCACAGATACGCAGTATTTT.

Comments on this clone: Compared with germline, one end of the junction differs, possibly owing to a read error. This chain uses TRBV4-3 with TRBJ2-1, with 9 bases aligning to TRBD1. The germline V gene encodes CDR1 LGHNA and CDR2 YSLEER. The CDR3 contains 16 residues. CDR3 loop: CASSQVTGGSYNEQFF. CDR3 coding DNA: TGCGCCAGCAGTCAAGTGACAGGGGGTTCCTACAATGAGCAGTTCTTC.

This chain links TRBV6-6 with TRBJ2-3; D is uncertain. The V end lost 3 bases, the J end lost 2 bases, and 6 bases lay between the germline ends. CDR3 length: 13 amino acids. Germline CDR1 is MNHNY and CDR2 is SVGAGI (reference sequence). CDR3: CASSYDSTDTQYF. Here the CDR3 DNA reads TGTGCCAGCAGTTATGACTCCACAGATACGCAGTATTTT.

This clone has more than one count but fewer than ten. The chain joins TRBV28 to TRBJ1-5, with a weak D call TRBD1 (6 bases). V was cut by 4 bases and J by 4 bases, with 14 bases left in between. This CDR3 has 15 amino acids. Per germline, CDR1 MDHEN and CDR2 SYDVKM. The DNA for the CDR3 is TGTGCCAGCAGTTCCATCCGACAGGTAAATCAGCCCCAGCATTTT. Encoded protein: CASSSIRQVNQPQHF.

The chain joins TRBV9 to TRBJ2-3, with D unclear. CDR1 is SGDLS and CDR2 is YYNGEE in the germline V gene. V shed 4 bases and J shed 0 bases, with 6 bases lying between them. There are 13 residues in the CDR3. The CDR3 reads CASSHSSTDTQYF. The CDR3, as DNA: TGTGCCAGCAGCCACAGTAGCACAGATACGCAGTATTTT.

V usage is TRBV7-6 and J usage is TRBJ2-7; 7 positions match TRBD1. CDR1 is SGHVS, CDR2 FNYEAQ, per germline. V shed 5 bases, J shed 7 bases, and the junction held 8 bases outside the gene matches. The CDR3 is made up of 13 amino acids. The CDR3 is CASSPRTGLEQYF. The CDR3, as DNA: TGTGCCAGCAGCCCCCGGACAGGCCTAGAGCAGTACTTC. Using reference TRBV7-6 and TRBJ2-7 for the parts outside the CDR3, the full variable domain is GAGVSQSPRYKVTKRGQDVALRCDPISGHVSLYWYRQALGQGPEFLTYFNYEAQQDKSGLPNDRFSAERPEGSISTLTIQRTEQRDSAMYRCASSPRTGLEQYFGPGTRLTVT.

The chain recombines TRBV28 with TRBJ2-7; 7 bases line up with TRBD2. CDR3 length: 12 residues. Germline V gene sequence: CDR1 MDHEN, CDR2 SYDVKM. Trimming at V came to 10 bases and at J to 7 bases, leaving 10 bases not matched to a gene. CDR3 in DNA: TGTGCCACCGGACCGGGGGGAGGAGAGCAGTACTTC. As protein: CATGPGGGEQYF.

The chain uses TRBV7-8 and TRBJ1-2; 12 bases line up with TRBD1. V lost 2 bases, J lost 4 bases, and 8 bases stayed unmatched. Looked up from germline, CDR1 is SGHVS and CDR2 is FQNEAQ. CDR3 size: 17 residues. DNA of the CDR3: TGTGCCAGCAGCTTACGGGACAGGGGGCCCCCCCTCTATGGCTACACCTTC. It yields the protein CASSLRDRGPPLYGYTF. The full variable domain, with the rest looked up from reference TRBV7-8 and TRBJ1-2, is GAGVSQSPRYKVAKRGQDVALRCDPISGHVSLFWYQQALGQGPEFLTYFQNEAQLDKSGLPSDRFFAERPEGSVSTLKIQRTQQEDSAVYLCASSLRDRGPPLYGYTFGSGTRLTVV.

The chain recombines TRBV19 with TRBJ1-1; 7 bases are a match to TRBD1. In germline, CDR1 is LNHDA, CDR2 SQIVND (reference sequence). The V gene end was trimmed by 2 bases and the J gene end by 4 bases; junction bases not matched to a gene: 7. The CDR3 is 15 residues long. The chain's CDR3 is CASSIFKGARTEAFF. CDR3 bases: TGTGCCAGTAGTATATTTAAGGGGGCGCGCACTGAAGCTTTCTTT.

The chain has TRBV29-1 and TRBJ1-1; a weak D match, TRBD1 (6 bases). V was shortened by 4 bases and J by 1 base, with 13 bases between the two germline ends. CDR3 length: 14 residues. Germline V gene data show CDR1 as SQVTM and CDR2 as ANQGSEA. Here the CDR3 reads CSVVPRTENTEAFF. CDR3 nucleotide sequence: TGCAGCGTTGTCCCGAGGACAGAGAACACTGAAGCTTTCTTT.

The rearrangement links TRBV19 to TRBJ1-2, with D possibly TRBD1 on 5 matching bases. Germline V gene lookup returns CDR1 LNHDA and CDR2 SQIVND (reference sequence). V was cut by 0 bases and J by 4 bases, with 12 bases left in between. The length of the CDR3 is 15 residues. The CDR3 sequence is CASSIEATGLYGYTF. CDR3 nucleotides: TGTGCCAGTAGTATAGAAGCTACGGGACTCTATGGCTACACCTTC. The full variable domain, in which reference TRBV19 and TRBJ1-2 provide the parts outside the CDR3, is DGGITQSPKYLFRKEGQNVTLSCEQNLNHDAMYWYRQDPGQGLRLIYYSQIVNDFQKGDIAEGYSVSREKKESFPLTVTSAQKNPTAFYLCASSIEATGLYGYTFGSGTRLTVV.

J is TRBJ2-2 and V is TRBV9, with a possible D match to TRBD1 (5 bases). The CDR3 spans 16 residues. V shed 0 bases and J shed 4 bases, with 13 bases lying between them. Germline values: CDR1 SGDLS, CDR2 YYNGEE. In nucleotides, the CDR3 is TGTGCCAGCAGCGTAGGTCAGGGATCTTTCACCGGGGAGCTGTTTTTT. This sequence encodes CASSVGQGSFTGELFF.

The chain has TRBV5-1 and TRBJ2-1; TRBD2 agrees at 10 bases. V trimming: 2 bases; J trimming: 8 bases; junction bases outside the gene matches: 10. Germline CDR1 and CDR2: SGHRS and YFSETQ. CDR3 length: 16 residues. The CDR3 DNA sequence: TGCGCCAGCAGCTTCCTCAAAGCGGGAGGGCCTTATGAGCAGTTCTTC. Its translation: CASSFLKAGGPYEQFF.

This chain connects TRBV18 to TRBJ1-5, with D perhaps matching TRBD1 (5 bases). Germline loops: CDR1 KGHSH, CDR2 LQKENI. The V and J ends lost 0 bases and 7 bases respectively, with 7 bases between them. The CDR3 consists of 13 residues. The CDR3 reads CASSPPGGQPQHF. The CDR3 coding sequence is TGTGCCAGCTCACCACCGGGGGGACAGCCCCAGCATTTT.

This chain uses TRBV30 with TRBJ1-5; tentative D call: TRBD1 (6 bases). Germline lookup yields CDR1 GTSNPN and CDR2 SVGIG (reference sequence). This CDR3 spans 14 amino acids. V was shortened by 0 bases and J by 4 bases, with 10 bases between the two germline ends. CDR3 coding DNA: TGTGCCTGGAGTGTTCGGCAGGGGAATCAGCCCCAGCATTTT. The encoded protein is CAWSVRQGNQPQHF.

The chain employs TRBV30 and TRBJ2-2; tentative D call: TRBD2 (5 bases). V was pared by 1 base and J by 4 bases, with 10 bases between. CDR1 and CDR2 from the germline V gene are GTSNPN and SVGIG (reference sequence). This CDR3 is built from 14 residues. CDR3 sequence (DNA): TGTGCCTGGAGTGGAGCGGCCGGCACCGGGGAGCTGTTTTTT. Protein: CAWSGAAGTGELFF.

The chain links TRBV10-3 to TRBJ2-7; D might be TRBD2 (6 bases). Germline V gene lookup returns CDR1 ENHRY and CDR2 SYGVKD. The CDR3 sequence is 14 residues long. The V and J ends lost 4 bases and 0 bases respectively, with 10 bases between them. CDR3: CAISVGRSSYEQYF. The CDR3 coding sequence is TGTGCCATCAGTGTTGGGAGGAGCTCCTACGAGCAGTACTTC.

The chain employs TRBV2 and TRBJ2-3; 7 bases line up with TRBD2. The germline gives CDR1 SNHLY, CDR2 FYNNEI. V dropped 6 bases and J dropped 5; count of bases not matched to a gene: 14. The CDR3 has 16 residues. As DNA, the CDR3 is TGTGCCAGCAGCCCGTTGTGGGGGAGGGCCGGAGATACGCAGTATTTT. It encodes CASSPLWGRAGDTQYF.

The gene calls are TRBV4-3 and TRBJ1-2, with 7 bases identical to TRBD1. Germline lookup yields CDR1 LGHNA and CDR2 YSLEER. Trimming took 1 base from V and 5 from J; bases not matched to a gene: 10. The CDR3 spans 16 residues. The CDR3 protein is CASSQVGNRGPYGYTF. The CDR3 DNA is TGCGCCAGCAGCCAAGTCGGAAACAGGGGACCTTATGGCTACACCTTC.

The chain uses TRBV5-1 and TRBJ1-4; TRBD1 matches at 7 bases. Losses at the gene ends were 1 base for V and 2 bases for J; bases not matched to a gene: 5. The CDR3 sequence is 16 residues long. Germline-derived CDR1 and CDR2 are SGHRS and YFSETQ. CDR3 sequence reads: CASSLPSGGTNEKLFF. In DNA, the CDR3 is TGCGCCAGCAGCTTGCCCTCAGGGGGTACTAATGAAAAACTGTTTTTT. The full variable domain, rest sourced from reference TRBV5-1 and TRBJ1-4, is KAGVTQTPRYLIKTRGQQVTLSCSPISGHRSVSWYQQTPGQGLQFLFEYFSETQRNKGNFPGRFSGRQFSNSRSEMNVSTLELGDSALYLCASSLPSGGTNEKLFFGSGTQLSVL.

V gene TRBV5-4 combines with J gene TRBJ2-7; 10 bases align to TRBD2. The CDR3 has 18 residues. V gave up 2 bases and J gave up 3 bases; unmatched junction bases: 14. Germline V gene sequence: CDR1 SGHNT, CDR2 YYREEE (reference sequence). As DNA, the CDR3 is TGTGCCAGCAGCTTACCAGTCTCTCCCAGCGGGAGGGTCTACGAGCAGTACTTC. It specifies CASSLPVSPSGRVYEQYF.

V usage is TRBV5-4 and J usage is TRBJ2-1; TRBD1 matches at 7 bases. Germline V gene data show CDR1 as SGHNT and CDR2 as YYREEE (reference sequence). V lost 4 bases, J lost 8 bases, and 6 bases stayed unmatched. The CDR3 totals 13 residues. The CDR3 is CASSLTGLDEQFF. CDR3 DNA: TGTGCCAGCAGCCTGACAGGGTTGGATGAGCAGTTCTTC. The full variable domain, rest sourced from reference TRBV5-4 and TRBJ2-1, is ETGVTQSPTHLIKTRGQQVTLRCSSQSGHNTVSWYQQALGQGPQFIFQYYREEENGRGNFPPRFSGLQFPNYSSELNVNALELDDSALYLCASSLTGLDEQFFGPGTRLTVL.

The CDR3 bases are TGTGCCAGCAGTTACTTGGGACATTATAGCAATCAGCCCCAGCATTTT. The encoded protein is CASSYLGHYSNQPQHF. The chain carries TRBV6-6 and TRBJ1-5, with TRBD1 as a possible D gene (6 bases). Germline CDR1 and CDR2: MNHNY and SVGAGI (reference sequence). The CDR3 spans 16 residues. Trimming pared 1 base from V and 0 bases from J, leaving 10 bases between.